The sequence of this T cell receptor beta chain was determined in a study of OX40 agonist ivuxolimab in advanced cancers. Study-wide context: Prior anti-PD-1, anti-PD-L1 or anti-CTLA-4 therapy did not bar entry, and approximately 40% had some.

Sequenced by immunoSEQ multiplex PCR; TCRdb stores in-frame clones only, minus some. The table has about 77,000 clones, 80% to 90% seen once. There are 15 residues in the CDR3. V was cut by 0 bases and J by 13 bases, with 20 bases left in between. The germline V gene encodes CDR1 SGHRS and CDR2 YFSETQ. The genes are TRBV5-1 and TRBJ2-1; D is tentatively TRBD1 or TRBD2 (5 bases each). The sample consisted of CD4+ or CD8+ T cells sorted from blood, taken in a trial of the OX40 agonist ivuxolimab. This clonotype originated in an adult with an advanced solid tumor such as melanoma, head and neck, liver or kidney cancer. The CDR3 reads CASSLDGGASRGQFF. For the CDR3, the DNA is TGCGCCAGCAGCTTGGATGGGGGAGCTTCGAGAGGACAGTTCTTC.